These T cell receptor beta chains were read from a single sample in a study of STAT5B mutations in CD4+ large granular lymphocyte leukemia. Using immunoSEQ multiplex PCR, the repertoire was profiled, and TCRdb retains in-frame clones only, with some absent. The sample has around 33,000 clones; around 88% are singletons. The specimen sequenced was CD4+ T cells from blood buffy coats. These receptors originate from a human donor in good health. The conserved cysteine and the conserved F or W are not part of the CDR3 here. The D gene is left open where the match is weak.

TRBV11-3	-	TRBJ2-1	ASSYDNEQF
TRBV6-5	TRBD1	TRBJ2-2	ASSYGTGVYTGELF
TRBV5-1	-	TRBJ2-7	ASSLAGEQY
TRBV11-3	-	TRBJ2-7	ASSPQGSSYEQY
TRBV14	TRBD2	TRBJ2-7	ASSQLLAGNYEQY
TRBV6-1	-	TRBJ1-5	ASAEGWGNQPQH
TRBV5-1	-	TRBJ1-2	ASSLAVNLVLGGYT
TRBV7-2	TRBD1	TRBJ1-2	ASSVGQGEGYT
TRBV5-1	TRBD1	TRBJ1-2	ASSPQGQRDGYT
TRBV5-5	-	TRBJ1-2	ASWAAYGYT
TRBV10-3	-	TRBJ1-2	AISESGRGYDGYT
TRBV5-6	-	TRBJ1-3	ASSLESGTLY
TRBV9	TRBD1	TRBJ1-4	ASGTGNQNEKLF
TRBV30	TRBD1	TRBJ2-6	AWSPLRYRGVRGANVLT
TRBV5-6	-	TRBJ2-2	ASSILTGRLTGELF
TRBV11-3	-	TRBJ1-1	ASSSPQGRGTEAF
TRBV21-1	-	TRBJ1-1	ASSKFRLKILTDGKAEAF
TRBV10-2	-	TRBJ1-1	ASSDFVTVIEAF